These T cell receptor beta chains were read from a single sample in a study of blood T cell repertoires in COVID-19. Repertoires were generated with immunoSEQ multiplex PCR, while TCRdb's copy carries only in-frame clones and drops some. This repertoire shows about 42,000 clones, roughly 86% found once; its top ten account for approximately 59%. Sequences were obtained from peripheral blood. Receptor source: a man between 65 and 79 years old with acute or convalescent COVID-19. CDR3s include the opening cysteine and the closing phenylalanine or tryptophan.

cdr3_length j_call v_call cdr3_aa
15 TRBJ2-3 TRBV2 CASSPTSGLTDTQYF
13 TRBJ1-1 TRBV12-3/TRBV12-4 CASSLNGYTEAFF
13 TRBJ1-1 TRBV6-2/TRBV6-3 CASSYSGGTEAFF
15 TRBJ1-2 TRBV2 CASTQAPRGDYGYTF
13 TRBJ2-7 TRBV18 CASSPPSFYEQYF
14 TRBJ1-2 TRBV19 CASSIDSSSYGYTF
14 TRBJ2-3 TRBV3-1/TRBV3-2 CASSQASTTNTQYF
15 TRBJ2-7 TRBV2 CASSERGSGPYEQYF
13 TRBJ2-4 TRBV5-4 CASPPGEENIQYF
15 TRBJ1-5 TRBV7-2 CASSPDSQWDQPQHF
16 TRBJ1-1 TRBV18 CASSPRGARGDTEAFF
11 TRBJ1-1 TRBV19 CASHRNTEAFF
13 TRBJ1-1 TRBV25-1 CASSELGSRGSFF
15 TRBJ1-6 TRBV9 CASSETTGKDSPLHF
15 TRBJ1-6 TRBV5-1 CASSGQGSYNSPLHF
16 TRBJ1-3 TRBV5-1 CASTYTPGAAGNTIYF
13 TRBJ1-2 TRBV12-3/TRBV12-4 CASSFRRDYGYTF
15 TRBJ2-7 TRBV7-9 CASSPPRESSYEQYF
14 TRBJ1-1 TRBV6-5 CASSVGGRDTEAFF
14 TRBJ1-3 TRBV9 CASSAPGSGNTIYF
14 TRBJ2-7 TRBV27 CASSEGQGTYEQYF
16 TRBJ1-5 TRBV7-9 CASSSGKGGSNQPQHF
15 TRBJ2-7 TRBV19 CASSTLLAGAHEQYF
14 TRBJ1-6 TRBV7-2 CASSFRGRNSPLHF
14 TRBJ2-3 TRBV18 CASSPRSVMDTQYF
11 TRBJ2-7 TRBV20-1 CSAPTLYEQYF
14 TRBJ2-3 TRBV5-1 CASSGEIGGDTQYF
16 TRBJ2-3 TRBV5-1 CASSAEGQGDTDTQYF
14 TRBJ2-3 TRBV2 CASITGVLTDTQYF